Detailed here is one TCR beta chain. The antigen remains unidentified. The data were obtained in a study of cytomegalovirus exposure and HLA in healthy donors. Points from the study as a whole: A later analysis, which compared TCR beta chains of equal frequency, found the HLA-associated ones more clonally expanded.

The PCR ran on 60 Vbeta and 13 Jbeta primers. Produced via immunoSEQ multiplex PCR; TCRdb's table is partial and in-frame only. The sample comprises approximately 100,000 clones, 78% of which are singletons, and roughly 4% rests with the top ten. Although they were nominally healthy when sampled, donors likely had unrecorded immune exposures. The sample consisted of PBMCs. The source of this sequence is a woman between 35 and 50 years old in good health and CMV-seropositive.

The CDR3 DNA sequence: TGTGCCAGCAGCTTAACTCAGGGGGCTGGTGGCTACACCTTC. The encoded protein is CASSLTQGAGGYTF. This rearrangement joins TRBV7-9 to TRBJ1-2; 8 bases line up with TRBD1. V dropped 2 bases and J dropped 7; count of bases not matched to a gene: 6. The CDR3 consists of 14 residues. Germline assignment: CDR1 SEHNR and CDR2 FQNEAQ (reference sequence).